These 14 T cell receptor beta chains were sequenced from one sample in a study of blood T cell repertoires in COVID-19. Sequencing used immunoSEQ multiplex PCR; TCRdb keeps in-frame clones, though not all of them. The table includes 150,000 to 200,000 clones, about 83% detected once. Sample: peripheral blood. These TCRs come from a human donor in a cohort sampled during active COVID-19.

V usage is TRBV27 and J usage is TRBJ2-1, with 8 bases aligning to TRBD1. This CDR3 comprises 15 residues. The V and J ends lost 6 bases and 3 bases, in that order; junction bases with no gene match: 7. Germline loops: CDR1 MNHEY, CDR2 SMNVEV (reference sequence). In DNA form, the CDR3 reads TGTGCCAGCAGAAAAACAGGGGGGTACTACAATGAGCAGTTCTTC. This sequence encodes CASRKTGGYYNEQFF.

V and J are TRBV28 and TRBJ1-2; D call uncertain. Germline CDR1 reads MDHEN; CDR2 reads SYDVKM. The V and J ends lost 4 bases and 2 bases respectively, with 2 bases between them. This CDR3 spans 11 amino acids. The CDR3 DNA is TGTGCCAGCAGTTCGAACTATGGCTACACCTTC. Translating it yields CASSSNYGYTF.

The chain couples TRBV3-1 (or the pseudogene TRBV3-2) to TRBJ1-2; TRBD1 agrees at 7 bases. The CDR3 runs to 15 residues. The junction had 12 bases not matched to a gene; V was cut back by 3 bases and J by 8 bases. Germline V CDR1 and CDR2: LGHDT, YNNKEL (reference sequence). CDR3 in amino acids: CASSQDGKGAEGYTF. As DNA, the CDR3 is TGTGCCAGCAGCCAGGATGGGAAGGGGGCTGAGGGCTACACCTTC.

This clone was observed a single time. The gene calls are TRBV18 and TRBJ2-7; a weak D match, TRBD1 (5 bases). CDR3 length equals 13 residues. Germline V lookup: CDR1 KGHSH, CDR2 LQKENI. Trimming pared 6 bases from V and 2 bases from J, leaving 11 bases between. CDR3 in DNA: TGTGCCAGCTCGGCGACAGAAGCCTACGAGCAGTACTTC. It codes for CASSATEAYEQYF.

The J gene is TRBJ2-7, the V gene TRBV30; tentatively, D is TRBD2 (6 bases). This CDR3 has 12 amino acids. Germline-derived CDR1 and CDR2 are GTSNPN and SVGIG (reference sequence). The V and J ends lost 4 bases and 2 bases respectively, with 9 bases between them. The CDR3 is CAWTGVTYEQYF. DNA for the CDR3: TGTGCCTGGACGGGGGTAACCTACGAGCAGTACTTC. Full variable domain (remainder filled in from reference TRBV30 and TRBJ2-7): SQTIHQWPATLVQPVGSPLSLECTVEGTSNPNLYWYRQAAGRGLQLLFYSVGIGQISSEVPQNLSASRPQDRQFILSSKKLLLSDSGFYLCAWTGVTYEQYFGPGTRLTVT.

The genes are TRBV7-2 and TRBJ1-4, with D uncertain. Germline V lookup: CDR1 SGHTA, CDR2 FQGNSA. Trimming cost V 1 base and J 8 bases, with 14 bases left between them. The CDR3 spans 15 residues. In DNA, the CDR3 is TGTGCCAGCAGCTTAGACCCGGGGTTAGGGGAAAAACTGTTTTTT. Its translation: CASSLDPGLGEKLFF.

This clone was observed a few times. DNA for the CDR3: TGTGCCAGCAGCTGGGGACTGCGGAGGGAGACCCAGTACTTC. Its protein is CASSWGLRRETQYF. The chain is built from TRBV5-4 and TRBJ2-5, with a tentative D call TRBD2 (6 bases). The CDR3 extends over 14 amino acids. Germline assignment: CDR1 SGHNT and CDR2 YYREEE (reference sequence). The V and J ends lost 3 bases and 5 bases respectively, with 14 bases between them.

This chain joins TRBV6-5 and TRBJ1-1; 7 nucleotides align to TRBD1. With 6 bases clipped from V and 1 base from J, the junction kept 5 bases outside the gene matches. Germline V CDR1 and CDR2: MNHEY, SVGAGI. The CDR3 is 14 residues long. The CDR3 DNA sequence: TGTGCCAGCAGATGGGACAGCGGGAACACTGAAGCTTTCTTT. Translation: CASRWDSGNTEAFF.

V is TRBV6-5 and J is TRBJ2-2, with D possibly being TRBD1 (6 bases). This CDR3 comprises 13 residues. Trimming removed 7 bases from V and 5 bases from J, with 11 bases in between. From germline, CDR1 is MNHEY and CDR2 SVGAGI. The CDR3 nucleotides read TGTGCCAGCACCTTACAGGGAACCGGGGAGCTGTTTTTT. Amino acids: CASTLQGTGELFF.

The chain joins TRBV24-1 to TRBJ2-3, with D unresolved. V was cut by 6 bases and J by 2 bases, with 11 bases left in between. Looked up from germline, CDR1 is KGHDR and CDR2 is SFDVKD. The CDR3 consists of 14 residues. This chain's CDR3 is CATSNWRLTDTQYF. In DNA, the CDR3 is TGTGCCACCAGTAACTGGCGACTCACAGATACGCAGTATTTT.

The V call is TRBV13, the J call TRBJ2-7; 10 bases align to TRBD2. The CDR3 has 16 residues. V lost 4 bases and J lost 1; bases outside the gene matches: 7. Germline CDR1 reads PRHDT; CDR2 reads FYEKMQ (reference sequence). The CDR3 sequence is CASSSGLAVRSYEQYF. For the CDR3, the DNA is TGTGCCAGCAGCTCAGGACTAGCGGTTCGGTCCTACGAGCAGTACTTC.

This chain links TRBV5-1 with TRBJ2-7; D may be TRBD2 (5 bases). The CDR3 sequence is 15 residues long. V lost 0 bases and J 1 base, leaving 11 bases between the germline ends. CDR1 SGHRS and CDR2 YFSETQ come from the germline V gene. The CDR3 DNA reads TGCGCCAGCAGCTTGGATGGACGGGGATCCTACGAGCAGTACTTC. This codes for CASSLDGRGSYEQYF.

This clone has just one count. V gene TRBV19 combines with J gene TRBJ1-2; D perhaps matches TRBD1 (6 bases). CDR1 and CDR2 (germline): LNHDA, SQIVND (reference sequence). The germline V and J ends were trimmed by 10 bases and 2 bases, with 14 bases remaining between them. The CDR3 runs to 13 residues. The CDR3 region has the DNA TGTGCCACAAGAGCAGGGGTAAACTATGGCTACACCTTC. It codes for CATRAGVNYGYTF.

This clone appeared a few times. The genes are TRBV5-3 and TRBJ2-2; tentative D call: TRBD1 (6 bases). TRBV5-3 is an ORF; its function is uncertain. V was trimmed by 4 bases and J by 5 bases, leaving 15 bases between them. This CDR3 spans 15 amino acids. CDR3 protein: CARSGRDTFTGELFF. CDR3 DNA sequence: TGTGCCAGAAGCGGCCGGGACACCTTTACCGGGGAGCTGTTTTTT.